Sequencing of this TCR beta chain was carried out in a study of naive and memory T cell subsets. This CDR3 comprises 15 residues. Germline-derived CDR1 and CDR2 are SGHTS and YDEGEE. The J segment lost 7 bases and the V segment lost 4 bases, leaving 9 bases of the junction unmatched. CD4 T cells were positively selected, then CD8 T cells from the CD4-negative fraction. Cells stained for CD3, CD4, CD8, CD45RA, CD27 and viability were sorted into four CD45RA/CD27 subsets. An equimolar mix of two oligonucleotides served as the beta constant-region primer for TRBC1 and TRBC2. Ligated cDNA was amplified by four rounds of PCR with nested alpha and beta constant-region primers and SP2. MiXCR, run by TCRdb on the UMI-ligation and nested PCR reads, gives a single entry per CDR3 protein. The repertoire holds roughly 80,000 distinct CDR3 sequences, with 9% as singletons. Only a few counts were recorded for this clonotype.

The sequenced material came from naive CD8+ T cells from blood. V and J are TRBV5-8 and TRBJ2-2; 8 nucleotides line up with TRBD2. The receptor comes from a human donor in good health. The CDR3: CASSPGDSGVGELFF. In DNA form, the CDR3 reads TGTGCCAGCAGCCCGGGTGATAGCGGGGTCGGGGAGCTGTTTTTT.